This TCR beta chain was identified in a study of T cell changes during pregnancy in multiple sclerosis. This CDR3 comprises 14 residues. V trimming: 5 bases; J trimming: 7 bases; junction bases outside the gene matches: 4. The germline gives CDR1 LNHDA, CDR2 SQIVND (reference sequence). Assay used: immunoSEQ multiplex PCR; TCRdb lists only in-frame clones, some missing. The sample contains roughly 40,000 clones, approximately 91% of which appear only once. This chain joins TRBV19 and TRBJ2-1, with 11 bases lining up with TRBD1. The sequencing used CD4+ T cells from peripheral blood mononuclear cells, collected in the second trimester of pregnancy. The TCR originated in a female donor with multiple sclerosis, enrolled in a pregnancy study. The CDR3 coding sequence is TGTGCCAGTAGTTTCGGGACAGGGGGGAATGAGCAGTTCTTC. Translated, it gives CASSFGTGGNEQFF.